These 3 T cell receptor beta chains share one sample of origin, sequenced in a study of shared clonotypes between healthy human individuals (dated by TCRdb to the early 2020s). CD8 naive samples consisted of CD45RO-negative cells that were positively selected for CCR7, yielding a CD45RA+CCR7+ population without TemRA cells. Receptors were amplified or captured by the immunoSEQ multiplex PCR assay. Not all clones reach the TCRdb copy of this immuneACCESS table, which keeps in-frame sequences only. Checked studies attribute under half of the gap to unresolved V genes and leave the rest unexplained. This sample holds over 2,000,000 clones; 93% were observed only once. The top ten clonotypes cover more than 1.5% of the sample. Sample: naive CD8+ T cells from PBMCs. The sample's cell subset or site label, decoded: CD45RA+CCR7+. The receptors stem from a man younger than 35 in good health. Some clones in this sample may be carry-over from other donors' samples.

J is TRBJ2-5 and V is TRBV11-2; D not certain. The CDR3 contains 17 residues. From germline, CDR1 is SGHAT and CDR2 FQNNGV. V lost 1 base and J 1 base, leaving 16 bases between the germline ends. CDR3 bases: TGTGCCAGCAGCTTAGCTTCGGACCCCAACTTCCAAGAGACCCAGTACTTC. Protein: CASSLASDPNFQETQYF.

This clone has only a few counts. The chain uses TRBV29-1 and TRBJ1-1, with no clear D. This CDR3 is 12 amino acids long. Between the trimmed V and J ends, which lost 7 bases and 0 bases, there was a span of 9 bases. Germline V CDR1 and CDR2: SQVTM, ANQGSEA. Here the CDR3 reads CSGLNMNTEAFF. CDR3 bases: TGCAGCGGGTTAAATATGAACACTGAAGCTTTCTTT.

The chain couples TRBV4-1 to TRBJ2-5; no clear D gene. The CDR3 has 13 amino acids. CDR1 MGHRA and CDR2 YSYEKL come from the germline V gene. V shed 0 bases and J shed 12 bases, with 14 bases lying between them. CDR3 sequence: CASSQDTYQVEYF. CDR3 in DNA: TGCGCCAGCAGCCAAGATACTTATCAGGTCGAGTACTTC.